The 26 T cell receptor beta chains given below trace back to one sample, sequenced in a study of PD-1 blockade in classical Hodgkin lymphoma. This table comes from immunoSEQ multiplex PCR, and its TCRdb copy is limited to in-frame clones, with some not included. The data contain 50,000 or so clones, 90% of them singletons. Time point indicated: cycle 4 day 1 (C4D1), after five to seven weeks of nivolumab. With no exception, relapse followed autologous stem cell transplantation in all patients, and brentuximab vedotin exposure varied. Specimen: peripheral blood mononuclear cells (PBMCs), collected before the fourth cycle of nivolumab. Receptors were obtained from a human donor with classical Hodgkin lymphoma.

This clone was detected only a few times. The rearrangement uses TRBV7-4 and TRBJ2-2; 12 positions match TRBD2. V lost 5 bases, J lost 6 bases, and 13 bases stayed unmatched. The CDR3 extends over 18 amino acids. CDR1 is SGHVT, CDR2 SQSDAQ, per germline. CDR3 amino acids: CASSRLAGGASAPGELFF. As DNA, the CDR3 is TGTGCCAGCAGCCGCCTAGCGGGAGGGGCCTCTGCTCCCGGGGAGCTGTTTTTT.

This CDR3 reads CASSADRIYEQYF. In DNA, the CDR3 is TGCGCCAGCAGCGCGGACAGAATCTACGAGCAGTACTTC. The rearrangement joins TRBV10-1 to TRBJ2-7; D is perhaps TRBD1 (6 bases). Germline loops: CDR1 WNHNN, CDR2 SYGVQD (reference sequence). V was clipped by 6 bases and J by 3 bases, with 12 bases between them. The CDR3 totals 13 residues.

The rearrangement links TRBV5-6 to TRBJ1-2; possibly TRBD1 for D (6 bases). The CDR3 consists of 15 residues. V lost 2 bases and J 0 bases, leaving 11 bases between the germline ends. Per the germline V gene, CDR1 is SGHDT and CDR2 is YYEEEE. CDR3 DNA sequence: TGTGCCAGCAGCTTTGGTCCAGGGGCTAACTATGGCTACACCTTC. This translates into CASSFGPGANYGYTF.

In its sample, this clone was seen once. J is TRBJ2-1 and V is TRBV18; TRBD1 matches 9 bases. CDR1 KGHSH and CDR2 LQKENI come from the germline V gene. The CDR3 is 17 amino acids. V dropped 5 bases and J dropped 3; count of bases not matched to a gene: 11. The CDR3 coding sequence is TGTGCCAGCTCAACGGACAGGGGTCGACAGGTCTACAATGAGCAGTTCTTC. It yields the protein CASSTDRGRQVYNEQFF.

As DNA, the CDR3 is TGTGCCAGCAGTAACAGTCCCGGGACGAACTATGGCTACACCTTC. This translates into CASSNSPGTNYGYTF. V gene TRBV6-5 combines with J gene TRBJ1-2, with TRBD1 as a possible D gene (5 bases). Germline CDR1 and CDR2: MNHEY and SVGAGI. V lost 5 bases to trimming and J lost 2 bases, with 15 bases between them. The CDR3 is made up of 15 amino acids.

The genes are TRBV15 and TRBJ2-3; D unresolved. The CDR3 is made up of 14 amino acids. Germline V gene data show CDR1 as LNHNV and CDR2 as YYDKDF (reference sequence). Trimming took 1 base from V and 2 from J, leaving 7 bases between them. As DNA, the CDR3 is TGTGCCACCAGCAGAGTCAGGTCCACAGATACGCAGTATTTT. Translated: CATSRVRSTDTQYF.

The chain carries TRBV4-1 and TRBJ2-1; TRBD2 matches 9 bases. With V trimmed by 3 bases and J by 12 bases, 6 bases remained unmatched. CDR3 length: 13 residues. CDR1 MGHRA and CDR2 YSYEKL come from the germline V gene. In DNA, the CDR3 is TGCGCCAGCAGCCACCTAGCGGGAAATTCGCAGTTCTTC. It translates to CASSHLAGNSQFF.

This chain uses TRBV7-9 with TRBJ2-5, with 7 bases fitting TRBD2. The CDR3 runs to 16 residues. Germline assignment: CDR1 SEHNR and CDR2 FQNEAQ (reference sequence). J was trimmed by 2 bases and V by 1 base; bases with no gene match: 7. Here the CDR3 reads CASSLEGGSWQETQYF. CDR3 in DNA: TGTGCCAGCAGCTTAGAAGGCGGGAGTTGGCAAGAGACCCAGTACTTC.

The CDR3 protein is CASEKGKMGQPQHF. The CDR3 DNA sequence: TGTGCCAGCGAGAAGGGGAAAATGGGTCAGCCCCAGCATTTT. V is TRBV28 and J is TRBJ1-5, with D tentatively TRBD1 (5 bases). With 8 bases removed from V and 6 bases from J, the gap between germline ends came to 17 bases. The CDR3 contains 14 residues. CDR1 MDHEN and CDR2 SYDVKM come from the germline V gene. Filled out from reference TRBV28 and TRBJ1-5, the complete variable domain reads DVKVTQSSRYLVKRTGEKVFLECVQDMDHENMFWYRQDPGLGLRLIYFSYDVKMKEKGDIPEGYSVSREKKERFSLILESASTNQTSMYLCASEKGKMGQPQHFGDGTRLSIL.

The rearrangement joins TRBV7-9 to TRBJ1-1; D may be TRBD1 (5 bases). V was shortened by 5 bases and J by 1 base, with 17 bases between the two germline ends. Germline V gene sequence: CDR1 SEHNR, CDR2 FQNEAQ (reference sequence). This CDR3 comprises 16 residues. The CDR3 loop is CASSPNRQYENTEAFF. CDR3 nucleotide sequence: TGTGCCAGCAGCCCTAATCGACAGTATGAGAACACTGAAGCTTTCTTT.

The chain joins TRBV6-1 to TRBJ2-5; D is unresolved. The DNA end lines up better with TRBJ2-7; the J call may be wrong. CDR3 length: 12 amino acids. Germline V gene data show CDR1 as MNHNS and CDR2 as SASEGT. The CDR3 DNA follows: TGTGCCAGCAGGCTAGATTACTACGAGCAGTACTTC. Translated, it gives CASRLDYYEQYF.

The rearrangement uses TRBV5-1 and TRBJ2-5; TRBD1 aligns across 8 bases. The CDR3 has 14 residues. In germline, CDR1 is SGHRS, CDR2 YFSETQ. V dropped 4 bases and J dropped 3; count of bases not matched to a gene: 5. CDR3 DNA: TGCGCCAGCAGCAACGGACAGGGTAAAGAGACCCAGTACTTC. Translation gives CASSNGQGKETQYF. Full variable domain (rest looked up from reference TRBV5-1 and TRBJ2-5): KAGVTQTPRYLIKTRGQQVTLSCSPISGHRSVSWYQQTPGQGLQFLFEYFSETQRNKGNFPGRFSGRQFSNSRSEMNVSTLELGDSALYLCASSNGQGKETQYFGPGTRLLVL.

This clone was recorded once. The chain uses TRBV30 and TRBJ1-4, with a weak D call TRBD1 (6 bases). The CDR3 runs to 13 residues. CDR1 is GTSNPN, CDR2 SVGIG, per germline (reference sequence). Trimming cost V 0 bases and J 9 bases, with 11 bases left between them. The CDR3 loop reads CAWSVGGGKKLFF. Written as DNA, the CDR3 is TGTGCCTGGAGTGTAGGAGGGGGTAAAAAACTGTTTTTT.

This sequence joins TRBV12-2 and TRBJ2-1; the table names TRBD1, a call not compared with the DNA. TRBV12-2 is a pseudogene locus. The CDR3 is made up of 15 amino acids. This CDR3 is CASRLGQLSFLTQFF. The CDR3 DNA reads TGTGCAAGTCGCTTGGGACAGCTTTCGTTCCTAACACAGTTCTTC.

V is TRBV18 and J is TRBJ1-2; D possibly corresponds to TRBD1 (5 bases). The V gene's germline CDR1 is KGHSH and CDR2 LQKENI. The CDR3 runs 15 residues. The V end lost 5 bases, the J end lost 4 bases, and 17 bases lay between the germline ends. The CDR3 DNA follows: TGTGCCAGCTCAGACCAGGGAGTGCAGCGCTATGGCTACACCTTC. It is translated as CASSDQGVQRYGYTF.

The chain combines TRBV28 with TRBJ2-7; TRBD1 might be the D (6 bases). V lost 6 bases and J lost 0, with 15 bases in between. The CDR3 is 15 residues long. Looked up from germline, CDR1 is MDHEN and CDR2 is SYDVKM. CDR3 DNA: TGTGCCAGCAGCGCCGGGTGGGGGCTCTCCTACGAGCAGTACTTC. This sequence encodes CASSAGWGLSYEQYF.

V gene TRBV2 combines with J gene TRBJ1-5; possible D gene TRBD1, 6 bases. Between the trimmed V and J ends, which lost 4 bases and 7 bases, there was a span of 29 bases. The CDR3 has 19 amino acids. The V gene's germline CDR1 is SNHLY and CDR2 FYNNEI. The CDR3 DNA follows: TGTGCCAGCAGTGGGTATTCACAGGGAATACTTAGTCTCGGACAGCCCCAGCATTTT. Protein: CASSGYSQGILSLGQPQHF.

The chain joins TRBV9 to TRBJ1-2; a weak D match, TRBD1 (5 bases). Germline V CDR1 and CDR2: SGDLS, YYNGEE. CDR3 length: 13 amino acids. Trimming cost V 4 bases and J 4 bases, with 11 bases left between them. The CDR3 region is CASSPSTGYGYTF. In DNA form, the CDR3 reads TGTGCCAGCAGCCCTTCCACAGGCTATGGCTACACCTTC.

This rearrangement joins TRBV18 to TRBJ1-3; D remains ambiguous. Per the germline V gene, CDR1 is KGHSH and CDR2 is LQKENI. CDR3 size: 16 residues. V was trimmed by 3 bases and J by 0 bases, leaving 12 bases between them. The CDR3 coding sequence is TGTGCCAGCTCACCTTCAGGCCCCCTCTCTGGAAACACCATATATTTT. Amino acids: CASSPSGPLSGNTIYF.

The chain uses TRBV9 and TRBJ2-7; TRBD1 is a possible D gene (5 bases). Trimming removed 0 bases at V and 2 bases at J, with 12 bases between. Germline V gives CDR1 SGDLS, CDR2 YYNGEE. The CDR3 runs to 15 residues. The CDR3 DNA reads TGTGCCAGCAGCGTAGTTGACAGACCACCCTACGAGCAGTACTTC. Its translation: CASSVVDRPPYEQYF.

DNA of the CDR3: TGTGCCAGCAGCGTTTTAGGCGAGTCGTACGAGCAGTACTTC. This translates into CASSVLGESYEQYF. This chain uses TRBV9 with TRBJ2-7; unclear D gene. The CDR3 spans 14 residues. Per the germline V gene, CDR1 is SGDLS and CDR2 is YYNGEE. V lost 2 bases and J 4 bases, leaving 13 bases between the germline ends.

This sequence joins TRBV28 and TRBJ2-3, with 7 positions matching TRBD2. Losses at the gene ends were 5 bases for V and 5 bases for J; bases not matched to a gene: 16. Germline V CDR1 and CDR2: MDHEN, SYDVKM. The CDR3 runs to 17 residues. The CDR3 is CASSSPNLAAWGDTQYF. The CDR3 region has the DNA TGTGCCAGCAGTAGCCCGAATCTAGCGGCTTGGGGAGATACGCAGTATTTT.

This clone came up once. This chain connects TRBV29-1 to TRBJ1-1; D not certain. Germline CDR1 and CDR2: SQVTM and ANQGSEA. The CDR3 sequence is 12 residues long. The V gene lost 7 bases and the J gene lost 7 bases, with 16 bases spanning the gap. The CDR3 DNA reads TGCAGCGCCGGACTTCGGGGATTTGAAGCTTTCTTT. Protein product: CSAGLRGFEAFF.

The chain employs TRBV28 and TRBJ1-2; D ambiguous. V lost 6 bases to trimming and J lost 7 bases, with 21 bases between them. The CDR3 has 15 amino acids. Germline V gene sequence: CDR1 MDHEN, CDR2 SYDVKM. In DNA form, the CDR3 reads TGTGCCAGCAGGCGCCGACTACCTACAAATTCTGGCTACACCTTC. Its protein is CASRRRLPTNSGYTF.

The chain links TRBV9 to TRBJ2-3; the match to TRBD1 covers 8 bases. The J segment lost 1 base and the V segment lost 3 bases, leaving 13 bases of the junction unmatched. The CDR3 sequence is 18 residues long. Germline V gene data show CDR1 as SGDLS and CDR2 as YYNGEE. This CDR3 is CASSAQSHTGGGTDTQYF. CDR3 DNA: TGTGCCAGCAGCGCCCAATCCCACACAGGGGGAGGCACAGATACGCAGTATTTT.

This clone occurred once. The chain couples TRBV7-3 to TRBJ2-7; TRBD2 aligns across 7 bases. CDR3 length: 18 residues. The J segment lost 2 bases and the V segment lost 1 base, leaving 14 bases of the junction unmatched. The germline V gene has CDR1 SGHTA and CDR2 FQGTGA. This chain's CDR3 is CASSLSGGLSPSPYEQYF. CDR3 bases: TGTGCCAGCAGCTTAAGCGGGGGTCTCTCCCCATCTCCCTACGAGCAGTACTTC.